The clone carrying this T cell receptor beta chain was found many times. No antigen is known for it. The record originates from a study of neurological immune-mediated disorders. V was clipped by 6 bases and J by 0 bases; unmatched bases: 12. The length of the CDR3 is 17 residues. Germline CDR1 SGHKS, CDR2 YYEKEE (reference sequence). Using its own MiXCR run on the 5' RACE reads, TCRdb lists one record per CDR3 protein. Found here are some 70,000 distinct CDR3 sequences, less than 5.5% of them singletons; the top ten hold approximately 6.9%. Overall study findings and caveats: The multiple sclerosis repertoire cluster showed no association with any clinical or MRI feature. The authors stated that larger cohorts are needed.

The TCR comes from a man aged 30 to 45 with multiple sclerosis. The specimen sequenced was PBMCs. V is TRBV5-5 and J is TRBJ1-2; 9 positions match TRBD1. CDR3 DNA: TGTGCCAGCACCTTACCCTGGACAGGGGAAGCTAACTATGGCTACACCTTC. This codes for CASTLPWTGEANYGYTF.